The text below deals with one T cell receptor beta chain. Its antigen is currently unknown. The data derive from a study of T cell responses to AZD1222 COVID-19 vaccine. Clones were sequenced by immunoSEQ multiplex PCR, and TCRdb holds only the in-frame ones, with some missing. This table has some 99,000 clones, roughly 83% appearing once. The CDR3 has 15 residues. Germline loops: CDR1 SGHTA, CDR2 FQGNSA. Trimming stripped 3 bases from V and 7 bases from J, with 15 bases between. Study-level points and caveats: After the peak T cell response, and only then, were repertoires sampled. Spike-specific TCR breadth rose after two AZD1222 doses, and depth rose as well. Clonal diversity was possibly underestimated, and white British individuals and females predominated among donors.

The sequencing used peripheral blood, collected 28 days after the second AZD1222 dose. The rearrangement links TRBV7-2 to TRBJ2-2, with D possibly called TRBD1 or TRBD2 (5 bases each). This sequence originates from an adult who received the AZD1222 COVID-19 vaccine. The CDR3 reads CASSFGTTSNGELFF. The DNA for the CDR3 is TGTGCCAGCAGCTTTGGGACCACCTCCAACGGGGAGCTGTTTTTT.